Included here is one T cell receptor (beta chain) sequence, with context. In the source study's methods: Reference gene primer amplification gave estimated nucleated cell counts. Repertoires were generated with immunoSEQ multiplex PCR, while TCRdb's copy carries only in-frame clones and drops some. V and J calls and clone size follow that table, whereas D and trimming were derived from the DNA. Of roughly 110,000 clones in the sample, more than 75% are singletons; the top ten hold 6.5% to 10%. CDR3 size: 13 residues. The V gene's germline CDR1 is MNHEY and CDR2 SVGEGT. After removal of 4 bases from V and 4 bases from J, the junction contained 1 base not matched to a gene. This record belongs to a study of blood T cell repertoires in COVID-19. The wider study: The United States, Italy and Spain were the sources of the acute and convalescent COVID-19 samples.

Material for sequencing was peripheral blood. The clonotype was recovered from a man aged 70-80 years with acute or convalescent COVID-19. The chain is built from TRBV6-2 or TRBV6-3 and TRBJ2-1; 7 positions agree with TRBD2. The CDR3 DNA follows: TGTGCCAGCAGTTGGGAGGGGTACAATGAGCAGTTCTTC. Amino acids: CASSWEGYNEQFF.